The 5 T cell receptor beta chains presented below share a single source sample, sequenced in a study of shared clonotypes between healthy human individuals (dated by TCRdb to 2020 to 2022). The library was prepared using the immunoSEQ multiplex PCR assay. The immuneACCESS repertoire file appears here via TCRdb, limited to in-frame rearrangements. These files lack a portion of the clones; in checked studies, under half of the deficit traces to unresolved V genes, and the cause of the others is not known. In this sample the table shows roughly 2.2 million clones, more than 80% of which occur a single time. In total, the top ten clones hold about 0.41% of the sample. The specimen sequenced was naive CD4+ T cells from PBMCs. The meaning of the sample's cell subset or site label: CD45RA+ positively selected. The origin of the receptors is a man between 18 and 35 years old in good health. Some clones in this sample may be carry-over from other donors' samples.

This clone was detected a few times. The chain employs TRBV28 and TRBJ2-7; D unclear. Looked up from germline, CDR1 is MDHEN and CDR2 is SYDVKM. Trimming cost V 3 bases and J 6 bases, with 18 bases left between them. The CDR3 has 15 amino acids. CDR3 nucleotide sequence: TGTGCCAGCAGTTTCCCCGGGCCCTTAGGGTTCGAGCAGTACTTC. This translates into CASSFPGPLGFEQYF.

V gene TRBV7-2 combines with J gene TRBJ2-3; 7 bases align to TRBD2. With 2 bases clipped from V and 5 bases from J, the junction kept 10 bases outside the gene matches. This CDR3 is 16 amino acids long. Per the germline V gene, CDR1 is SGHTA and CDR2 is FQGNSA. The CDR3 region is CASSLSRTGGQDTQYF. The CDR3 bases are TGTGCCAGCAGCTTAAGTCGGACGGGAGGACAAGATACGCAGTATTTT.

The V call is TRBV10-3, the J call TRBJ2-7; no clear D. The V gene's germline CDR1 is ENHRY and CDR2 SYGVKD. The CDR3 has 14 amino acids. V was cut by 0 bases and J by 2 bases, with 8 bases left in between. CDR3 nucleotides: TGTGCCATCAGTGAGTCTAACACTCCCTACGAGCAGTACTTC. Its protein product is CAISESNTPYEQYF.

Points on this clone: Other DNA variants within this sample encode the same CDR3. The chain uses TRBV5-4 and TRBJ2-1; 13 bases match TRBD2. The CDR3 is made up of 15 amino acids. Germline V gene lookup returns CDR1 SGHNT and CDR2 YYREEE (reference sequence). The J segment lost 5 bases and the V segment lost 5 bases, leaving 4 bases of the junction unmatched. The CDR3 here is CASRRTSGSDNEQFF. In nucleotides, the CDR3 is TGTGCCAGCAGGCGGACTAGCGGGAGCGACAATGAGCAGTTCTTC.

The J gene is TRBJ2-1, the V gene TRBV27; TRBD2 aligns across 15 bases. J lost 0 bases, V lost 5 bases, and 11 bases had no gene match. The CDR3 has 20 amino acids. Germline CDR1 is MNHEY and CDR2 is SMNVEV (reference sequence). Here the CDR3 DNA reads TGTGCCAGCAGTCTCTTTTTCGGACTAGCGGGAGGGAGCTCCTACAATGAGCAGTTCTTC. Encoded protein: CASSLFFGLAGGSSYNEQFF.